The sequence of this TCR beta chain was determined in a study of cytomegalovirus exposure and HLA in healthy donors. CDR1 is SGHTA, CDR2 FQGNSA, per germline. Unmatched junction bases numbered 4, after V lost 5 bases and J lost 2 bases. CDR3 length: 16 residues. 60 Vbeta and 13 Jbeta primers were used in PCR. This table comes from immunoSEQ multiplex PCR, and its TCRdb copy is limited to in-frame clones, with some not included. The repertoire includes 150,000 or so clones, approximately 86% of them detected once, and about 2.1% sits in the top ten. The sample consisted of PBMCs. The J gene is TRBJ1-6, the V gene TRBV7-2; the match to TRBD1 covers 9 bases. The source is a woman under 30 in good health and CMV-seronegative. The CDR3 sequence is CASSLRQGAYNSPLHF. As DNA, the CDR3 is TGTGCCAGCAGCCTTCGACAGGGGGCCTATAATTCACCCCTCCACTTT.